These 14 T cell receptor beta chains were all obtained from the same sample, sequenced in a study of blood T cell repertoires in COVID-19. Some clones are missing from TCRdb's copy, which holds only in-frame ones; the method was immunoSEQ multiplex PCR. Among about 200,000 clones listed, about 90% were seen once. Material for sequencing was PBMCs or T cells enriched from blood (not recorded which). Receptors were obtained from a woman aged 18-29 years who had recovered from COVID-19.

A remark on this clone: The sample contains more than one DNA sequence encoding this CDR3. The chain has TRBV24-1 and TRBJ1-2; D not resolved. CDR3 length: 12 amino acids. Germline V gives CDR1 KGHDR, CDR2 SFDVKD. The V gene lost 5 bases and the J gene lost 6 bases, with 9 bases spanning the gap. This CDR3 is CATSVRGDGYTF. CDR3 nucleotides: TGTGCCACCAGTGTGCGGGGTGATGGCTACACCTTC.

This chain links TRBV2 with TRBJ1-5; tentatively, D is TRBD1 (5 bases). Between the trimmed V and J ends, which lost 6 bases and 1 base, there was a span of 13 bases. CDR3 size: 15 residues. CDR1 SNHLY and CDR2 FYNNEI come from the germline V gene. The CDR3 region has the DNA TGTGCCAGCAGAAAAGCGGGGGTCAGCAATCAGCCCCAGCATTTT. Its protein product is CASRKAGVSNQPQHF.

The rearrangement uses TRBV30 and TRBJ2-1; 9 nucleotides align to TRBD1. The V and J ends lost 5 bases and 7 bases, in that order; junction bases with no gene match: 3. Germline values: CDR1 GTSNPN, CDR2 SVGIG (reference sequence). This CDR3 comprises 12 residues. The CDR3 loop reads CAWGTGRNEQFF. As DNA, the CDR3 is TGTGCCTGGGGGACAGGGCGAAATGAGCAGTTCTTC.

V gene TRBV7-9 combines with J gene TRBJ2-7; 7 nucleotides agree with TRBD1. CDR1 is SEHNR, CDR2 FQNEAQ, per germline (reference sequence). The ends lost 8 bases at V and 5 bases at J; junction bases unmatched: 6. The length of the CDR3 is 12 residues. CDR3 nucleotides: TGTGCCAGCGGGCAGGGGGTAAACGAGCAGTACTTC. Amino acid sequence: CASGQGVNEQYF.

The J gene is TRBJ1-2, the V gene TRBV10-3; the D is unclear. Germline CDR1 and CDR2: ENHRY and SYGVKD. The CDR3 has 13 residues. The V gene lost 2 bases and the J gene lost 3 bases, with 7 bases spanning the gap. In DNA form, the CDR3 reads TGTGCCATCAGTGAGACGGCGGACTATGGCTACACCTTC. Protein sequence: CAISETADYGYTF.

The V and J genes are TRBV14 and TRBJ2-5, with TRBD1 matching over 12 bases. Germline V gene sequence: CDR1 SGHDN, CDR2 FVKESK. The CDR3 runs 15 residues. J lost 7 bases, V lost 3 bases, and 6 bases had no gene match. The CDR3 bases are TGTGCCAGCAGCCACCGGGACAGGGGGCTCGGGACCCAGTACTTC. It specifies CASSHRDRGLGTQYF.

The J gene is TRBJ1-1, the V gene TRBV20-1; D call uncertain. Between the trimmed V and J ends, which lost 3 bases and 4 bases, there was a span of 9 bases. The germline CDR1 and CDR2 sequences are DFQATT and SNEGSKA (reference sequence). The CDR3 is 12 amino acids. CDR3 DNA: TGCAGTGCTAGTGAGGAGGTCACTGAAGCTTTCTTT. This encodes CSASEEVTEAFF.

The chain links TRBV2 to TRBJ1-1; no firm D call. V was cut by 3 bases and J by 1 base, with 9 bases left in between. The CDR3 spans 14 residues. Germline CDR1 is SNHLY and CDR2 is FYNNEI. Here the CDR3 DNA reads TGTGCCAGCAGTGAGCCAGGCCAGAACACTGAAGCTTTCTTT. It translates to CASSEPGQNTEAFF.

This CDR3 reads CASSYSTGQGNEQFF. The CDR3 DNA follows: TGTGCCAGCAGTTACTCGACCGGACAGGGCAATGAGCAGTTCTTC. This chain links TRBV6-5 with TRBJ2-1; 8 bases match TRBD1. V shed 0 bases, J shed 6 bases, and the junction held 4 bases outside the gene matches. The CDR3 length is 15 residues. Germline loops: CDR1 MNHEY, CDR2 SVGAGI.

The chain joins TRBV27 to TRBJ1-6, with 7 positions matching TRBD1. This CDR3 contains 15 residues. Germline trimming cut 7 bases from V and 5 bases from J; bases unmatched to any gene: 8. Germline V gives CDR1 MNHEY, CDR2 SMNVEV (reference sequence). CDR3 in amino acids: CASNPTGLDNSPLHF. DNA of the CDR3: TGTGCCAGCAACCCGACAGGGCTTGATAATTCACCCCTCCACTTT.

This rearrangement joins TRBV6-5 to TRBJ1-6; no clear D. The CDR3 loop spans 16 amino acids. Between the trimmed V and J ends, which lost 0 bases and 9 bases, there was a span of 15 bases. CDR1 and CDR2 from the germline V gene are MNHEY and SVGAGI. The CDR3 loop reads CASSYSRSANSSPLHF. For the CDR3, the DNA is TGTGCCAGCAGTTACTCAAGATCAGCGAATAGTTCACCCCTCCACTTT.

This chain links TRBV3-1 (or the pseudogene TRBV3-2) with TRBJ2-7; a weak D match, TRBD1 (6 bases). The CDR3 contains 14 residues. Germline CDR1 LGHDT, CDR2 YNNKEL (reference sequence). The V gene lost 4 bases and the J gene lost 1 base, with 11 bases spanning the gap. CDR3 region: CASSPGTLSYEQYF. The CDR3 DNA reads as TGTGCCAGCAGCCCAGGGACACTATCCTACGAGCAGTACTTC.

The chain employs TRBV3-1 (or the pseudogene TRBV3-2) and TRBJ1-6; 11 positions agree with TRBD1. Per germline, CDR1 LGHDT and CDR2 YNNKEL (reference sequence). V shed 4 bases, J shed 8 bases, and the junction held 4 bases outside the gene matches. This CDR3 spans 15 amino acids. CDR3 DNA: TGTGCCAGCAGCCGGACAGGGGGCGCCGATTCACCCCTCCACTTT. This codes for CASSRTGGADSPLHF.

The chain carries TRBV10-3 and TRBJ1-2, with D uncertain. V was pared by 3 bases and J by 2 bases, with 7 bases between. The CDR3 runs to 13 residues. The germline V gene has CDR1 ENHRY and CDR2 SYGVKD. The CDR3 nucleotides read TGTGCCATCAGTGATCATGTGAACTATGGCTACACCTTC. This gives the protein CAISDHVNYGYTF.